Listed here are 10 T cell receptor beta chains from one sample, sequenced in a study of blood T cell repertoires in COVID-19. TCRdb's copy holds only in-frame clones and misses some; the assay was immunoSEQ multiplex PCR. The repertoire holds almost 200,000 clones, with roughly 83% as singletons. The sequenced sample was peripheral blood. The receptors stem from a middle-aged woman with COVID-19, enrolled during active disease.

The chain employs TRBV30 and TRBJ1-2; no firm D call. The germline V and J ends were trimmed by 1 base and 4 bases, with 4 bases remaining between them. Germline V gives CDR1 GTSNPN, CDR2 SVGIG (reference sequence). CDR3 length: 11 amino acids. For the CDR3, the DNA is TGTGCCTGGAGTGCTAGCTATGGCTACACCTTC. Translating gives CAWSASYGYTF.

The DNA for the CDR3 is TGTGCCAGTAGTATGGGGGCTAGCGGGAGACTTACTCGGGGAGGGACCCAGTACTTC. The encoded protein is CASSMGASGRLTRGGTQYF. The V gene is TRBV19, the J gene TRBJ2-5; 10 nucleotides line up with TRBD2. The junction had 20 bases not matched to a gene; V was cut back by 3 bases and J by 7 bases. The CDR3 consists of 19 residues. Per the germline V gene, CDR1 is LNHDA and CDR2 is SQIVND (reference sequence).

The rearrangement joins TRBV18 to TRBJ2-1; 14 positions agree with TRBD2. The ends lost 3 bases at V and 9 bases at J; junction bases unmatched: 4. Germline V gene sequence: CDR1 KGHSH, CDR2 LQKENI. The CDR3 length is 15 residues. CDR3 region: CASSPQGLAGVEQFF. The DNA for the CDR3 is TGTGCCAGCTCACCCCAGGGACTAGCGGGAGTTGAGCAGTTCTTC.

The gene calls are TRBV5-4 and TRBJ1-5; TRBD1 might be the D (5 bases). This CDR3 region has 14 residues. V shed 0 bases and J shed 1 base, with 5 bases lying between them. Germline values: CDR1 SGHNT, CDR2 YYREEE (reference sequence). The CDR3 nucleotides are TGTGCCAGCAGCTTGGCAGGGAGCAATCAGCCCCAGCATTTT. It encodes CASSLAGSNQPQHF.

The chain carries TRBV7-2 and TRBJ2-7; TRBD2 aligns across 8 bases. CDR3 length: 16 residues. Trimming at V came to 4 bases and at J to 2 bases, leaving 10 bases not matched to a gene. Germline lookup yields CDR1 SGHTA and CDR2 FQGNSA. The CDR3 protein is CASSSSVGGGPYEQYF. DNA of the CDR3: TGTGCCAGCAGCTCGTCGGTTGGCGGGGGGCCCTACGAGCAGTACTTC.

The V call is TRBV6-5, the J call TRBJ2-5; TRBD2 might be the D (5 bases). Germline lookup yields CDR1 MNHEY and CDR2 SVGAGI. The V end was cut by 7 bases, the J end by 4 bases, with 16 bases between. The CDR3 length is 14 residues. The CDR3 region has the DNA TGTGCCAGCACCCCATCCCGGGGTAGAGAGACCCAGTACTTC. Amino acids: CASTPSRGRETQYF.

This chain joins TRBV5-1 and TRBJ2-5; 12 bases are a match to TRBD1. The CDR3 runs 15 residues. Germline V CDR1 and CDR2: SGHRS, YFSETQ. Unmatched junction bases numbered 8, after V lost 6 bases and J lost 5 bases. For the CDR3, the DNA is TGCGCCAGCACTTCCGGGACAGGGGGCGCGGAGACCCAGTACTTC. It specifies CASTSGTGGAETQYF. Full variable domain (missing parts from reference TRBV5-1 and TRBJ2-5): KAGVTQTPRYLIKTRGQQVTLSCSPISGHRSVSWYQQTPGQGLQFLFEYFSETQRNKGNFPGRFSGRQFSNSRSEMNVSTLELGDSALYLCASTSGTGGAETQYFGPGTRLLVL.

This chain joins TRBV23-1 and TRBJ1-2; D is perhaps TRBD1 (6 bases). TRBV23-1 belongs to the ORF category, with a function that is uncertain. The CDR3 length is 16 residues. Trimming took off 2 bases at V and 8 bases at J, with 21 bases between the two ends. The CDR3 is CASSQQWLSGAGGYTF. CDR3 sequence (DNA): TGCGCCAGCAGTCAACAATGGTTGTCAGGGGCAGGCGGCTACACCTTC.

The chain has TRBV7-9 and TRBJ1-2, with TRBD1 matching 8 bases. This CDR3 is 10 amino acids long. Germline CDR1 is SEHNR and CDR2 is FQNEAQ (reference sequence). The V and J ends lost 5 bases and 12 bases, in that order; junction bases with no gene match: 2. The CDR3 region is CASSNRGNTF. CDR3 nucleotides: TGTGCCAGCAGCAACAGGGGGAACACCTTC.

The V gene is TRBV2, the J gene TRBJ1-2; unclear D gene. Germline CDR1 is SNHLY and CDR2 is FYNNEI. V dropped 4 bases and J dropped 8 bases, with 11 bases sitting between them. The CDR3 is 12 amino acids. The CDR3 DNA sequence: TGTGCCAGCAGTGCGGGCGAGGGCGGCTACACCTTC. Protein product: CASSAGEGGYTF.